This TCR beta chain was sequenced for a study of vaccination and CD4 T cells after COVID-19 (dated by TCRdb to 2022 to 2024). Background on the whole study: Convalescent patients had a positive SARS-CoV-2 result on nasal swab PCR, and of these patients, nine had mild disease and one had severe disease. The convalescent cohort comprised six males and four females, including two Hispanic individuals, seven Caucasians, two Asians and one multiracial person. Participants got two doses of the Pfizer-BioNTech BNT162b2 vaccine (n=8) or two doses of the Moderna mRNA-1273 vaccine (n=2). Post-COVID blood samples were collected from convalescent patients a median of approximately 100 days after diagnosis, with a range of roughly 30 to 170 days. Post-vaccine blood samples were taken a median of 72 days after the second vaccine dose, with a range of 14 to 241 days. Culture stimuli were overlapping spike peptide pools from SARS-CoV-2 and from the common cold coronaviruses HCoV-NL63, HCoV-OC43 and HCoV-229E. Control cultures received a CEFX viral epitope pool as the positive control, an HIV-1 Nef peptide pool as the negative control, or no peptide. In 10 COVID-19 convalescent patients and 4 infection-naive healthy vaccine recipients, the spike-specific CD4+ TCR repertoire before mRNA vaccination was compared with the repertoire after mRNA vaccination.

The method behind the library was PCR. DNA from cultured CD4+ T cells underwent TCR sequencing with the Oncomine TCR Beta short-read assay at the Johns Hopkins FTIC core. The QIAamp micro DNA kit was used to extract genomic DNA from the cultured CD4+ T cells. Oncomine TCR Beta libraries from cultured CD4+ T cells were pooled using unique dual indexes and sequenced on an Illumina iSeq 100. Turning to the authors' computational methods: Non-productive sequences were filtered out, and CDR3s that did not start with C, did not end with F or W, or were shorter than 7 amino acids were discarded. The MANAFEST web application identified antigen-specific clonotypes by comparing peptide-stimulated wells against reference wells and other culture wells. Positive clones required FDR below 0.05, an odds ratio above 5, and productive frequency above 0.1% in at least two of three replicate wells. Clonotypes that were significantly expanded in both SARS-CoV-2 spike wells and at least one common cold coronavirus spike condition were defined as cross-reactive. Using R version 3.6.1, CDR3 homology was evaluated through Levenshtein distances (stringdist) along with unrooted phylogenetic trees (ape). The public reads were reprocessed in TCRdb via fastp at Q25 and MiXCR, keeping in-frame beta chains. Rows are unified per CDR3 protein, each entry keeping the most common DNA and genes. The V and J calls, along with clone size, are taken from TCRdb and not from the paper's own processing. For this sample the table gives some 16,000 distinct CDR3 sequences, of which around 44% were detected only once. The biggest ten clones account for under 7.5% of the sample.

General study outcomes and caveats: Only a relatively small number of convalescent patients were included in the study, and early timepoints following natural infection were not analyzed. The median number of SARS-CoV-2-reactive clonotypes rose from roughly 20 after infection to roughly 40 after vaccination, but the change was not significant. Of the vaccine-specific clones found in convalescent patients, nearly all (304 of 307) were mono-reactive for SARS-CoV-2 spike instead of being cross-reactive with common cold coronaviruses. In convalescent patients, a median 86.3% of post-vaccine SARS-CoV-2-reactive clones were detected only after vaccination, and vaccine-specific priming was suggested by this finding.

Points on this clonotype: Which antigen it targets is not known. Base qualities are not at hand, and no much larger clone is one base apart.

For CDR1 and CDR2, the germline V gene (reference sequence) lists LNHDA and SQIVND. The junction shows trimming of 6 bases on V and 1 base on J, plus 13 bases between the germline ends. The CDR3 spans 16 residues, from the cysteine through the phenylalanine. Of the read, only the CDR3 DNA is kept; its 48 bases are in frame from base 1. Taken with the paper, the label for treatment or condition translates to: roughly nine-day PBMC culture with coronavirus spike peptide pools or control peptides (ViraFEST assay). To expand antigen-specific T cells with peptide pools and then pick out the expanded clonotypes through TCR sequencing, the study relied on the ViraFEST assay. Positive SARS-CoV-2 PCR tests in the convalescent patients dated from March to December 2020, before Alpha, Beta and Delta variants emerged in the United States. PBMCs were cultured at 1.5 million to 2.5 million per well in IMDM supplemented with approximately 5.3% human AB serum and about 10 IU/ml IL-2, with roughly 9.5 ug/ml peptide pools added. On days 3 and 7, half of the culture medium was replaced with fresh IL-2-containing medium. Once the cells had been in culture for about 10 days, the EasySep CD4+ T cell isolation kit was used to isolate CD4+ T cells by negative selection. PBMCs were separated from whole blood using Ficoll-Paque Plus gradient centrifugation and then either used fresh or cryopreserved at -140C. In general, triplicate wells were set up for every culture condition.

The material sequenced was CD4+ T cells from blood, cultured in vitro, taken after SARS-CoV-2 vaccination. Recombination connected TRBV19 to TRBJ1-6; tentative D gene TRBD1, with 6 bases matching. The receptor's source is a human donor who had recovered from COVID-19. The nucleotide sequence is TGTGCCAGTAGCCTCGGAGGGGGGTCCTATAATTCACCCCTCCACTTT. Its protein is CASSLGGGSYNSPLHF.